This TCR beta chain was captured in a study of cytomegalovirus exposure and HLA in healthy donors. Worth noting for this clone: Its antigen is not identified.

PCR employed 60 Vbeta and 13 Jbeta primers. Sequencing was performed with immunoSEQ multiplex PCR; in TCRdb, only in-frame clones are kept and a portion is missing. The repertoire consists of 95,000 to 150,000 clones, with around three quarters occurring once and the leading ten covering around 5.8%. Study conclusions and caveats: In vitro, three CMV-associated chains proved specific for CMV antigens.

V lost 5 bases, J lost 2 bases, and 16 bases lay in between. Germline assignment: CDR1 SNHLY and CDR2 FYNNEI. The CDR3 contains 16 residues. This clonotype was obtained from a man aged 18 to 29 in good health and CMV-seropositive. Material for sequencing was PBMCs. This chain links TRBV2 with TRBJ2-1; D may be TRBD2 (6 bases). The chain's CDR3 is CASSHRLVGPYNEQFF. The CDR3 region has the DNA TGTGCCAGCAGTCACCGACTAGTTGGCCCCTACAATGAGCAGTTCTTC.